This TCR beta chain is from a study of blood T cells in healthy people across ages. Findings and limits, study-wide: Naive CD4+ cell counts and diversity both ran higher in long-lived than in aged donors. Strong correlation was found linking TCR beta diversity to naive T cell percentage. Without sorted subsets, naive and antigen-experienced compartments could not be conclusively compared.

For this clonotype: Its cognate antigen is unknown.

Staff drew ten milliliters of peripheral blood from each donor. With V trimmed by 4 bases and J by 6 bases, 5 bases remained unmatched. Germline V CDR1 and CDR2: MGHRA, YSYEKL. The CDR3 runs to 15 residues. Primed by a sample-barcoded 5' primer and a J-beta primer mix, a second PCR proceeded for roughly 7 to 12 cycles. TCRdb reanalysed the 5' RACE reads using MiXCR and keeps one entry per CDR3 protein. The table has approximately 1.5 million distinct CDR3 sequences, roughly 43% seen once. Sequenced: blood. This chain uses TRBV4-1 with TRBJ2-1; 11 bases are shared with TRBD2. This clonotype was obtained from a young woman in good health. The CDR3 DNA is TGCGCCAGCAGCCCACTAGCGGGGGCCTCCAATGAGCAGTTCTTC. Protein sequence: CASSPLAGASNEQFF.